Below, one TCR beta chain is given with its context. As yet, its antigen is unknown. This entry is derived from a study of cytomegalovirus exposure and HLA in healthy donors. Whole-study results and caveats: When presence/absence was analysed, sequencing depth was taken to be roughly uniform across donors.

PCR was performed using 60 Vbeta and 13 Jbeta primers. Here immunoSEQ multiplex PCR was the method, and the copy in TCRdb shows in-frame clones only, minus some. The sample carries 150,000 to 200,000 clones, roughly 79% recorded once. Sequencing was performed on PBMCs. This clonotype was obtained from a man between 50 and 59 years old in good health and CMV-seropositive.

Here the CDR3 reads CASSQARELFF. In DNA form, the CDR3 reads TGCGCCAGCAGCCAAGCTAGGGAGCTGTTTTTT. The rearrangement joins TRBV4-1 to TRBJ2-2, with D uncertain. Germline V CDR1 and CDR2: MGHRA, YSYEKL. The CDR3 contains 11 residues. V lost 1 base and J 9 bases, leaving 3 bases between the germline ends.